The rows below give T cell receptor beta chains drawn from one sample of a study of shared clonotypes between healthy human individuals. Profiling relied on immunoSEQ multiplex PCR, and the TCRdb table lists in-frame clones only, not all of them. The sample shows fewer than 2.5 million clones, 93% of them seen only once. The source material was naive CD4+ T cells from PBMCs. The receptors were sampled from a man aged 18 to 30 in good health. Some clones in this sample may be carry-over from other donors' samples. The CDR3 runs from the conserved cysteine through the conserved F or W. The D gene is left open where the match is weak. Only some rows state a clone size, as once, few, many or a class for expanded clones.

-	-	16	TRBV5-6	TRBJ2-2	TGTGCCAGCAGACCGGGGTTCCAGGGCCGCACCGGGGAGCTGTTTTTT	CASRPGFQGRTGELFF
TRBD1	once	13	TRBV29-1	TRBJ1-2	TGCAGCGTGAGGACAGGGGCGAACTATGGCTACACCTTC	CSVRTGANYGYTF
-	-	15	TRBV27	TRBJ1-1	TGTGCCAGCAGTCTCCATCGGGACACCCTCACTGAAGCTTTCTTT	CASSLHRDTLTEAFF
-	-	14	TRBV6-5	TRBJ2-7	TGTGCCAGCAGTTACAATCGGGGACCCTACGAGCAGTACTTC	CASSYNRGPYEQYF
-	-	12	TRBV10-1	TRBJ2-3	TGCGCCAGCAGTGAGTCTTACGATACGCAGTATTTT	CASSESYDTQYF
-	-	15	TRBV7-3	TRBJ2-7	TGTGCCAGCAGCTTAACGGGACTGGGCTCCTACGAGCAGTACTTC	CASSLTGLGSYEQYF
-	-	12	TRBV29-1	TRBJ2-3	TGCAGCGTTTTGGAGGGCACAGATACGCAGTATTTT	CSVLEGTDTQYF
TRBD2	-	17	TRBV5-1	TRBJ2-5	TGCGCCAGCAGCTTATGGACTAGCGGGAGTGGGCAAGAGACCCAGTACTTC	CASSLWTSGSGQETQYF
TRBD1	-	15	TRBV7-9	TRBJ1-6	TGTGCCAGCAGCCTGACAGGGCTAAATAATTCACCCCTCCACTTT	CASSLTGLNNSPLHF
-	-	15	TRBV6-5	TRBJ2-3	TGTGCCAGCAGTTACCAGGCGGCTAGCACAGATACGCAGTATTTT	CASSYQAASTDTQYF
-	-	14	TRBV5-1	TRBJ1-1	TGCGCCAGCAGCGTTCAGGGGATGAACACTGAAGCTTTCTTT	CASSVQGMNTEAFF
TRBD1	-	13	TRBV29-1	TRBJ1-2	TGCAGCGTTGACTCCCAGGGGGCAGAAGGCTACACCTTC	CSVDSQGAEGYTF
-	-	13	TRBV6-1	TRBJ2-5	TGTGCCAGCAGTGAAAGAAGGAAGGAGACCCAGTACTTC	CASSERRKETQYF
-	-	12	TRBV6-1	TRBJ1-2	TGTGCCAGCAGTGAATACCGATATGGCTACACCTTC	CASSEYRYGYTF
-	-	12	TRBV5-1	TRBJ2-7	TGCGCCAGCAGCTTGGCGGATTACGAGCAGTACTTC	CASSLADYEQYF
-	-	13	TRBV19	TRBJ1-2	TGTGCCAGTAGCCGACTGCTCGGGTCAGGCTACACCTTC	CASSRLLGSGYTF
TRBD1	-	13	TRBV29-1	TRBJ2-1	TGCAGCGTTGCTGACAGGGCCTACAATGAGCAGTTCTTC	CSVADRAYNEQFF
TRBD1	-	15	TRBV5-1	TRBJ1-2	TGCGCCAGCAGCCCCCAGATGGACAGGTTGGATGGCTACACCTTC	CASSPQMDRLDGYTF
TRBD1	-	15	TRBV28	TRBJ1-6	TGTGCCAGCAGTCCCCCGACAGGGGGCTCTTCACCCCTCCACTTT	CASSPPTGGSSPLHF
TRBD1	-	15	TRBV9	TRBJ2-7	TGTGCCAGCAGCGCACACACAGGGGCGGCCTACGAGCAGTACTTC	CASSAHTGAAYEQYF
-	-	15	TRBV7-8	TRBJ1-1	TGTGCCAGCAGCCCGTCAAGACAGGCCTTCACTGAAGCTTTCTTT	CASSPSRQAFTEAFF
-	-	14	TRBV14	TRBJ1-2	TGTGCCAGCAGCCAACTGGGACGGGACTATGGCTACACCTTC	CASSQLGRDYGYTF
TRBD1	few	15	TRBV28	TRBJ1-5	TGTGCCAGCAGTTTCATGGGACAGGGGTACCAGCCCCAGCATTTT	CASSFMGQGYQPQHF
TRBD2	once	15	TRBV14	TRBJ2-7	TGTGCCAGCAGCCCGCCTGGGAGGGGAGGGCGCGAGCAGTACTTC	CASSPPGRGGREQYF
-	-	11	TRBV5-6	TRBJ2-7	TGTGCCAGCAGCGGGAACTACGAGCAGTACTTC	CASSGNYEQYF
-	-	14	TRBV6-6	TRBJ1-1	TGTGCCAGCAACTACCCGGGGGCGAACACTGAAGCTTTCTTT	CASNYPGANTEAFF
TRBD1	-	14	TRBV27	TRBJ1-2	TGTGCCAGCAGAACCCGACAGGGGGATAATGGCTACACCTTC	CASRTRQGDNGYTF
-	-	14	TRBV4-1	TRBJ2-7	TGCGCCAGCAGCCGAAATACCGAGATTTACGAGCAGTACTTC	CASSRNTEIYEQYF
TRBD1	-	19	TRBV4-1	TRBJ1-2	TGCGCCAGCACTTCGATTAACCTTCCGAGGTCGACAGGGGGGGATGGCTACACCTTC	CASTSINLPRSTGGDGYTF
-	few	15	TRBV19	TRBJ2-1	TGTGCCAGTAGTATAGAGGAGACTGGCTACAATGAGCAGTTCTTC	CASSIEETGYNEQFF
TRBD2	-	14	TRBV11-2	TRBJ2-1	TGTGCCAGCAGGGGGACTAGCGGTCACAATGAGCAGTTCTTC	CASRGTSGHNEQFF
-	-	15	TRBV6-6	TRBJ1-5	TGTGCCAGCAGTTCCGTCGGCAGGGTGAATCAGCCCCAGCATTTT	CASSSVGRVNQPQHF
-	once	11	TRBV27	TRBJ2-7	TGTGCCAGCGGGGGGGCCCTCGAGCAGTACTTC	CASGGALEQYF
-	once	13	TRBV28	TRBJ1-2	TGTGCCAGCAGTTTACCCAGGGTGGGGAGCTACACCTTC	CASSLPRVGSYTF
TRBD2	-	17	TRBV2	TRBJ2-2	TGTGCCAGCAGTACCCTAGCGGGAGGGCTTAACACCGGGGAGCTGTTTTTT	CASSTLAGGLNTGELFF
-	-	16	TRBV10-3	TRBJ1-1	TGTGCCATCAGTGCCGGGACAACGCAGTCAGGCACTGAAGCTTTCTTT	CAISAGTTQSGTEAFF
-	-	14	TRBV7-2	TRBJ2-5	TGTGCCAGCAGCTTACTTCGGATCGGGGAGACCCAGTACTTC	CASSLLRIGETQYF